This TCR beta chain comes out of a study of T cells in Graves' hyperthyroidism and ophthalmopathy. The V gene lost 8 bases and the J gene lost 1 base, with 12 bases spanning the gap. There are 14 residues in the CDR3. Germline values: CDR1 MNHEY, CDR2 SVGAGI. This clonotype was recorded at least ten times. RNA transcripts were the template for amplifying TCR beta CDR3 regions. Carried out on the TCR CDR3, a first-round RT-PCR used the HTBI primer set. TCRdb reprocessed the multiplex PCR reads with MiXCR, giving one entry per CDR3 protein. The profile covers about half a million distinct CDR3 sequences, with approximately 25% appearing a single time and roughly 10% taken by the ten largest.

The sequence came from a woman in her thirties with Graves' ophthalmopathy. The chain uses TRBV6-5 and TRBJ1-5, with D tentatively TRBD1 (6 bases). The sample was blood. CDR3 region: CASGTGMSNQPQHF. As DNA, the CDR3 is TGTGCCAGCGGTACAGGGATGAGCAATCAGCCCCAGCATTTT.